The clone carrying this TCR beta chain was counted many times. Its target is unknown. CDR1 is SGHDT, CDR2 YYEEEE, per germline. This CDR3 region has 13 residues. Trimming left V 3 bases short and J 7 bases short, with 10 bases between. This entry is derived from a study of early T cells in non-severe SARS-CoV-2 infection. For the study at large: Investigators sequenced bulk RNA drawn from unsorted whole blood, and chains remained unpaired. Study results and limitations: VDJdb matching, biased toward anti-spike CD8 responses, missed private and CD4 specificities.

Molecules of cDNA were individually given unique molecular identifiers that were attached to them. In TCRdb, the 5' RACE reads were re-called with MiXCR into one record per CDR3 protein. Altogether about 35,000 distinct CDR3 sequences are present, less than 7% being singletons, with the ten largest covering 4.4%. The rearrangement uses TRBV5-6 and TRBJ2-2; TRBD2 might be the D (6 bases). The receptor was derived from an adult who was a healthcare worker with PCR-confirmed SARS-CoV-2 infection or an uninfected control (not recorded which). The starting material was whole blood, obtained at baseline. The CDR3 sequence is CASSYPGSGELFF. The CDR3 DNA reads as TGTGCCAGCAGCTATCCCGGGAGCGGGGAGCTGTTTTTT.